This TCR beta chain originates from a study of cytomegalovirus exposure and HLA in healthy donors (dated by TCRdb to the late 2010s). With regard to the full study: According to an earlier analysis of 587 of the donors, about 180 million T cells yielded some 110 million unique TCR beta sequences and less than 300 Gb of sequence data. An early release that covered fewer than 800 HLA-typed donors contained approximately 290 gigabases of sequencing data and about 84 million unique TCR sequences. The genetic ancestry cluster associated with self-reported Caucasian donors included around four fifths of the approximately 400 genotyped donors. The study aimed to test whether cataloging public T cell receptors could reveal signatures of past pathogen exposure. Using immunosequencing, the study profiled T cell repertoires from about 620 subjects and related those repertoires to cytomegalovirus serostatus. Besides the first cohort of 500 to 700 subjects, a separate validation cohort made up of 120 different subjects was used. High-throughput TCR immunosequencing, statistical association of individual TCRs with disease status, and machine learning were combined to predict cytomegalovirus infection status. In a later analysis, previously published TCR beta repertoires from roughly 710 donors were re-analyzed and high-resolution HLA genotyping was added so that TCR occurrence patterns could be studied. The later analysis used no new phenotypic data to find candidate immune exposures, relying instead on TCR beta sequences and their occurrence across donors. In an earlier analysis of about 590 of the donors, high-throughput TCR beta sequencing was used to judge whether each TCR beta V gene segment behaved as functional or pseudogenic. Alongside the repertoire data, information on donor age, sex, ethnicity and CMV serostatus was compiled. In a later genetic analysis, genome-wide SNP genotypes for about three fifths of the 666 donors were used, and that subset was treated as a discovery cohort. All discovery cohort repertoires had been generated on a single sequencing platform. Class I and class II HLA loci were covered by the typing at four-digit resolution. Typing coverage varied by locus: roughly 620-640 donors for A, B, C, DRB1 and DQB1; more than 500 for DQA1; about 570 for DPA1; roughly 450 for DPB1. Several DR-DQ haplotypes were handled as single units for association and clustering because linkage in the cohort was strong. Across roughly 420 genotyped donors of the cohort, an average of approximately 240,000 unique TCR beta nucleotide sequences per donor were sequenced, and roughly a sixth of those sequences were non-productive. Study-wide conclusions, independent of this receptor: A later analysis associated 16,951 TCR beta sequences with specific HLA alleles at a false discovery rate of 0.05. In a later analysis, most CMV-associated TCR beta chains were found to appear HLA-restricted, with HLA associations seemingly driven largely by CMV exposure. A further reported finding was that TCR beta sequences accurately predicted the HLA-A and HLA-B alleles for most subjects in the first cohort. A few of the identified cytomegalovirus-associated TCR beta chains were confirmed in vitro to be specific for cytomegalovirus antigens. In this cohort, only TCR beta chains were sequenced, and detectable features were limited by the absence of alpha or paired-chain data. The classifier was reported to diagnose cytomegalovirus status with high specificity and sensitivity in both the original cohort and the validation cohort. In a later analysis, HLA-associated TCR beta chains were found to be more clonally expanded and to have lower generation probabilities than equally common non-associated chains. The authors suggested that the approach could potentially be extended to other disease states and immunological phenotypes. V-gene and J-gene trimming of TCR beta chains was associated with a missense DCLRE1C variant in a later genetic analysis, and the association was replicated in an independent cohort. Some IMGT-functional V segments, including TRBV6-2 and TRBV6-3, could not be distinguished by the 87-base-pair reads and were therefore excluded. The earlier analysis of approximately 560 of the donors excluded about 16 rarely observed V segments, including chromosome 9 orphons, because counts were too low. Compared with the roughly 600-donor mean, donors in an Asian-associated ancestry cluster had fewer N-insertions in productive TCRs, according to a later genetic analysis. Across donors, most TCR sequences were observed very rarely, whereas some public TCRs were present in many individuals. A group of highly shared sequence variants was considered likely to be a technical artifact of the sequencing pipeline. According to a later analysis, parvovirus B19, influenza, CMV and Epstein-Barr virus appeared linked to several top co-occurrence clusters. In a later analysis, TCR association rates were found to vary across HLA loci, with the most associated TCRs seen for DRB1 alleles and the fewest for HLA-C alleles. Immune exposure information for the cohort was limited to CMV serostatus. Broadly in line with IMGT annotations, most TCR beta V segments showed up in productive rearrangements about 87% or about 30% of the time in an earlier analysis of around 550 of the donors. Sequencing depth was assumed to be roughly uniform across donors in the presence/absence analyses, though that assumption may not hold. When HLA alleles, especially DR and DQ, strongly co-occurred, attributing TCR associations to individual alleles was difficult. The study gave a list of over 150 TCR beta chains associated with cytomegalovirus. HLA typing was unavailable for some donors at each locus, so association tests used only the typed subset. Correlated functional status among segregating V segments might reflect linkage disequilibrium, but an unknown experimental factor could not be ruled out.

The cohort comprised several hundred healthy bone marrow donors. Cohort members were all nominally healthy when sampled, although unrecorded immune exposures were likely present. The donor was CMV seropositive and belonged to the group of 250 to 350 seropositive cohort members. A peripheral blood sample was provided by each donor, and peripheral blood mononuclear cells were used for TCR beta sequencing. Genomic DNA extraction from the blood cell samples was performed with the Qiagen DNeasy Blood Extraction Kit. Library generation was performed with the immunoSEQ multiplex PCR assay. For the multiplex PCR, a mixture combining 60 forward primers for TCR Vbeta segments and 13 reverse primers for TCR Jbeta segments was used. The CDR3 region of rearranged TCR beta genes was amplified from genomic DNA by a multiplex PCR assay. Amplified TCR beta libraries were sequenced as 87-base-pair reads on the Illumina HiSeq System. Regarding the original processing steps: Across the roughly 700 repertoires, a later analysis counted around 80 million unique TCR beta chains, roughly 11 million of which were shared by at least two donors. A nearest-neighbor algorithm error-corrected the raw reads and collapsed the reads into unique sequences, merging closely related sequences to remove PCR and sequencing errors. Alignment of CDR3 sequences to IMGT reference sequences was used to assign V, D and J gene segments. Each retained sequence needed at least a six-nucleotide match to both a V gene segment and a J gene segment. Rearrangements were classified as productive when the CDR3 lacked stop codons and remained in frame with V and J, and all other rearrangements were classified as non-productive. CDR3 was defined by IMGT convention, running from the second conserved V-encoded cysteine to the conserved J-encoded phenylalanine. In an earlier analysis of around 640 of the donors, sequences lacking an unambiguous match to a single V gene segment were excluded. In an earlier analysis of roughly 500 of the donors, V segments were called functional above 56.7% productive rearrangements and were called segregating when the between-donor standard deviation exceeded 5%. A statistical classification framework was developed to diagnose cytomegalovirus status using the catalog of TCR beta chain sequences. In a later analysis, TCR nucleotide sequences were compared against IMGT/GENE-DB human TR gene sequences so that V and J genes could be assigned. Using the TCRdist pipeline, a later analysis assigned CDR3 sequences along with most-parsimonious VDJ recombination scenarios. In a later analysis, each TCR beta chain was defined by its CDR3 amino acid sequence together with its V-gene family, and reads lacking a unique V-gene family were excluded. A later analysis removed roughly 590 highly shared, low-generation-probability nucleotide sequences to deal with suspected cross-contamination and a sequencing artifact. In a later analysis, a clonal expansion index was calculated for each public chain from normalized within-repertoire ranks of inferred template counts. Generation probabilities in a later analysis came from a VDJ recombination model fitted to out-of-frame rearrangements, and those results were checked against IGoR. In a later analysis, TCR-TCR, TCR-HLA and TCR-CMV co-occurrence was scored with hypergeometric tests, and a repertoire-size bias correction was applied to TCR pairs. In a later analysis, false discovery rates were estimated by permuting HLA or CMV assignments 20 times. A later analysis grouped co-occurring TCRs with DBSCAN, adding TCRdist sequence similarity when clustering within HLA-allele-positive subsets. Repertoires with fewer than 30,000 or more than 120,000 public chains, plus five repertoires with anomalous nucleotide sharing, were excluded from co-occurrence clustering. As stored in TCRdb, this immuneACCESS dataset retains in-frame rearrangements with V and J assigned. A fraction of the clones does not appear; measured against another copy, unresolved V genes explain less than half of the discrepancy, and the remainder lacks a known reason. From that table come the V and J calls and clone size; the DNA was used to work out D and trimming. The sample table contains tens of thousands of clones; only one count was recorded for 86% of them. In total, the top ten clones hold roughly 11% of the sample.

This clone is a singleton in its sample. Which antigen it targets is not known. One base away there is no much larger clone; base qualities are not given. From cysteine to phenylalanine, the CDR3 is 13 amino acids long. Only the CDR3 region is kept as DNA, spanning 39 bases read in frame from base 1. CDR1 is given as MNHNS and CDR2 as SASEGT, both from the germline V gene. Between the V and J ends, shortened by 2 bases and 7 bases respectively, the junction contains 11 bases. The chain couples TRBV6-1 to TRBJ1-2; a tentative D match to TRBD1 spans 5 bases. The TCR sequence derives from a woman in her thirties or forties in good health and CMV-seropositive. Specimen: PBMCs. The DNA reads as follows: TGTGCCAGCAGTGAACTGGCGGGGCTTGGCTACACCTTC. This sequence encodes CASSELAGLGYTF.